Given below is one T cell receptor (beta chain) in context. The CDR3 is made up of 16 amino acids. The germline CDR1 and CDR2 sequences are SGHDT and YYEEEE. Trimming at V came to 3 bases and at J to 0 bases, leaving 5 bases not matched to a gene. This sample was included in a study of blood T cell repertoires in COVID-19. Data came from immunoSEQ multiplex PCR; TCRdb stores just in-frame clones and leaves some out. The data hold under 100,000 clones, with roughly 89% observed a single time. The TCR sequence derives from a man in his fifties or sixties with COVID-19, enrolled during active disease. The sequencing input was peripheral blood. The rearrangement uses TRBV5-6 and TRBJ2-3, with 9 bases lining up with TRBD2. This CDR3 is CASSYSGRRSTDTQYF. For the CDR3, the DNA is TGTGCCAGCAGCTATAGCGGGAGAAGAAGCACAGATACGCAGTATTTT.